Reported below is one T cell receptor (beta chain). Its cognate antigen is unknown. V lost 10 bases and J 3 bases, leaving 18 bases between the germline ends. This CDR3 spans 14 amino acids. CDR1 ENHRY and CDR2 SYGVKD come from the germline V gene. It was with 60 Vbeta and 13 Jbeta primers that the PCR ran. Measured with immunoSEQ multiplex PCR; TCRdb has only the in-frame clones, and not every one. The table records 75,000 to 95,000 clones, about 63% of them present only once. This entry belongs to a study of cytomegalovirus exposure and HLA in healthy donors. Study results and caveats: The CMV antigen specificity of a few CMV-associated chains was confirmed through in vitro analysis. Trimming of TCR beta V- and J-genes showed a link, identified in a later analysis, to a missense DCLRE1C variant. Published work reported that the classifier diagnosed cytomegalovirus status with high specificity and sensitivity.

The clonotype was recovered from a woman aged 30 to 39 in good health and CMV-seronegative. V is TRBV10-3 and J is TRBJ1-2, with TRBD1 as a possible D gene (5 bases). The sample taken for sequencing was PBMCs. The CDR3 nucleotides are TGTGCCACGGAGGGACCGGGGGAATACTATGGCTACACCTTC. Translating gives CATEGPGEYYGYTF.